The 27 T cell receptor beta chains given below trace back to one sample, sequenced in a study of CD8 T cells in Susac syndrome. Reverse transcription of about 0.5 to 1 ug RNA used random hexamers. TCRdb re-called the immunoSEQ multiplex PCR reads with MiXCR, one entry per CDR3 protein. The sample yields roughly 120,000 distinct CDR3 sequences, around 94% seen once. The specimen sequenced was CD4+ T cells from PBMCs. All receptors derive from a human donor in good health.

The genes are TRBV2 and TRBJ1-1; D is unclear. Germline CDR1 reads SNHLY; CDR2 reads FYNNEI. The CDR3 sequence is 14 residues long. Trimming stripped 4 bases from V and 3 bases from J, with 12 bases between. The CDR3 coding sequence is TGTGCCAGCAGTGTGCACCTCCGGGACACTGAAGCTTTCTTT. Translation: CASSVHLRDTEAFF.

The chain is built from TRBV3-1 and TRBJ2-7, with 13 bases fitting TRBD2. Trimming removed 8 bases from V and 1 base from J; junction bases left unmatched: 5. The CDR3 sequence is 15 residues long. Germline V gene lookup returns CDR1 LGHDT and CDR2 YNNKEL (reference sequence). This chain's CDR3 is CASSQGLAGSYEQYF. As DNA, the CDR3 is TGTGCCAGCTCACAGGGACTAGCGGGATCCTACGAGCAGTACTTC.

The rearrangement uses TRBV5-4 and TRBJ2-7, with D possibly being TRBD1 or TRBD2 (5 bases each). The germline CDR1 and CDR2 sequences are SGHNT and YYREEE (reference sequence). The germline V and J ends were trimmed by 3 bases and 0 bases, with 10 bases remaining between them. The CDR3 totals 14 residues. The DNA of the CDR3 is TGTGCCAGCAGCTCCAGGGAGAGCTCCTACGAGCAGTACTTC. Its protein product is CASSSRESSYEQYF.

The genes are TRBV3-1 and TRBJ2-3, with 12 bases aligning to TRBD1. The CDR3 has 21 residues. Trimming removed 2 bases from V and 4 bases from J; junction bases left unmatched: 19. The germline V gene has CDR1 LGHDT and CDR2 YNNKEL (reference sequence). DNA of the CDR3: TGTGCCAGCAGCCAATACTCCGGGACAGGGGGCGTAAAAAGAATCTCAGATACGCAGTATTTT. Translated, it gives CASSQYSGTGGVKRISDTQYF.

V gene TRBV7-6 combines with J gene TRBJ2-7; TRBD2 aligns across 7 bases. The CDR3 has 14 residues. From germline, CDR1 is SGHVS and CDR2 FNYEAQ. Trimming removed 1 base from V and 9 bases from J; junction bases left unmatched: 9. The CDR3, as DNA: TGTGCCAGCAGCTTAGGTATGGCGGGGGACTGGCAGTACTTC. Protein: CASSLGMAGDWQYF. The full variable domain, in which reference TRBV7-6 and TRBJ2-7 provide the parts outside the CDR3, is GAGVSQSPRYKVTKRGQDVALRCDPISGHVSLYWYRQALGQGPEFLTYFNYEAQQDKSGLPNDRFSAERPEGSISTLTIQRTEQRDSAMYRCASSLGMAGDWQYFGPGTRLTVT.

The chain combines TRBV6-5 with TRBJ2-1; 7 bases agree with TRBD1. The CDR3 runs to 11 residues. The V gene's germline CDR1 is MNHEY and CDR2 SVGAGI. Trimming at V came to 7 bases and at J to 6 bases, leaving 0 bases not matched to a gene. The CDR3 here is CASTGGNEQFF. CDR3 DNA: TGTGCCAGCACAGGGGGCAATGAGCAGTTCTTC.

The CDR3 DNA is TGTGCCAGCAGCTGGGACAGGGCAGCCTACGAGCAGTACTTC. It encodes CASSWDRAAYEQYF. The chain is built from TRBV7-9 and TRBJ2-7; 9 nucleotides match TRBD1. CDR3 size: 14 residues. Germline CDR1 is SEHNR and CDR2 is FQNEAQ (reference sequence). The ends lost 4 bases at V and 2 bases at J; junction bases unmatched: 3.

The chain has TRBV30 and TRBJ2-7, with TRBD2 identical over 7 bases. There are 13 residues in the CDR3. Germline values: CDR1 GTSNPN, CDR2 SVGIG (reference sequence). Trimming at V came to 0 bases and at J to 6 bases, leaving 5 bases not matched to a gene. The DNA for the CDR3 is TGTGCCTGGAGTGTACCTTCGGGAGGCGAGCAGTACTTC. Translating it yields CAWSVPSGGEQYF.

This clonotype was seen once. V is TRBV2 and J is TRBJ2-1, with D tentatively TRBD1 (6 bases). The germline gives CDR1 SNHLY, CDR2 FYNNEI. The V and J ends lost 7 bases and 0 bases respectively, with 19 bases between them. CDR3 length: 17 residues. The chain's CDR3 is CASTNGGGDSSYNEQFF. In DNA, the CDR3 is TGTGCCAGCACCAATGGGGGCGGTGACAGCTCCTACAATGAGCAGTTCTTC.

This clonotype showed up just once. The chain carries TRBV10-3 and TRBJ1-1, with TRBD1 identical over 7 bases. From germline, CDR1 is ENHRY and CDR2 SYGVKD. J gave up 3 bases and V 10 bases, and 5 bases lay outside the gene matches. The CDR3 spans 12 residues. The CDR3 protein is CATHQGDTEAFF. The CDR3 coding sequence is TGTGCCACCCATCAGGGGGACACTGAAGCTTTCTTT.

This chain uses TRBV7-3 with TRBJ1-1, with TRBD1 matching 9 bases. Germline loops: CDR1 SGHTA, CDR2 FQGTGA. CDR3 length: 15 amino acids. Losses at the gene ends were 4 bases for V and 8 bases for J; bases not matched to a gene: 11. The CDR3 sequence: CASSSVGQGASEAFF. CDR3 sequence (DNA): TGTGCCAGCAGCTCCGTGGGACAGGGAGCATCAGAAGCTTTCTTT.

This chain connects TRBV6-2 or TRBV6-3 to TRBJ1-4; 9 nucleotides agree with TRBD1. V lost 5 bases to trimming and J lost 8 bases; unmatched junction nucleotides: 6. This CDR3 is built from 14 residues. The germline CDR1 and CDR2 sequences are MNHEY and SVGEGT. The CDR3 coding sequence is TGTGCCAGCAGTGAAGCCGGGACAGGGGAAAAACTGTTTTTT. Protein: CASSEAGTGEKLFF.

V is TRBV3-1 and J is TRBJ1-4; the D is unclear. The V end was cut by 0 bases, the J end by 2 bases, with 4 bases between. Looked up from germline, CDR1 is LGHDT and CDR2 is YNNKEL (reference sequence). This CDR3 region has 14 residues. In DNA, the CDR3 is TGTGCCAGCAGCCAAGAGCAGACTAATGAAAAACTGTTTTTT. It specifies CASSQEQTNEKLFF.

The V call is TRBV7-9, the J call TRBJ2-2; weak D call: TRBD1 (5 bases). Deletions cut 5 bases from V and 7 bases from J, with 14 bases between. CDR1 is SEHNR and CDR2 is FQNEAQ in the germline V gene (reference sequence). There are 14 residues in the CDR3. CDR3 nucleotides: TGTGCCAGCAGCCCAACCCTAGGGGTCGGGGAGCTGTTTTTT. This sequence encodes CASSPTLGVGELFF.

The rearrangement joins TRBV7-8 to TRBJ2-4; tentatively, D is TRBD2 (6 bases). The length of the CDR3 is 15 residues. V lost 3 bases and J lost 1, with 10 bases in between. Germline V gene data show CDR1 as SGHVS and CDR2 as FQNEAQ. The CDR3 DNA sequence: TGTGCCAGCAGCTTCGGGGGTAGGGCCAAAAACATTCAGTACTTC. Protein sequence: CASSFGGRAKNIQYF.

The DNA of the CDR3 is TGTGCCAGCTCATCCCGGGACAGGGGCACTGAAGCTTTCTTT. Amino acids: CASSSRDRGTEAFF. The genes are TRBV18 and TRBJ1-1, with TRBD1 matching 10 bases. The junction had 4 bases not matched to a gene; V was cut back by 5 bases and J by 4 bases. This CDR3 has 14 amino acids. Looked up from germline, CDR1 is KGHSH and CDR2 is LQKENI. Looking up the rest from reference TRBV18 and TRBJ1-1 gives the full variable domain: NAGVMQNPRHLVRRRGQEARLRCSPMKGHSHVYWYRQLPEEGLKFMVYLQKENIIDESGMPKERFSAEFPKEGPSILRIQQVVRGDSAAYFCASSSRDRGTEAFFGQGTRLTVV.

CDR3 residues: CASSSGLAGGELFF. The CDR3 coding sequence is TGCGCCAGCAGCTCTGGACTGGCTGGCGGGGAGCTGTTTTTT. This chain links TRBV5-1 with TRBJ2-2; possibly TRBD2 for D (5 bases). Germline lookup yields CDR1 SGHRS and CDR2 YFSETQ. CDR3 size: 14 residues. With 3 bases removed from V and 7 bases from J, the gap between germline ends came to 13 bases. The whole variable domain, filled in from reference TRBV5-1 and TRBJ2-2, reads KAGVTQTPRYLIKTRGQQVTLSCSPISGHRSVSWYQQTPGQGLQFLFEYFSETQRNKGNFPGRFSGRQFSNSRSEMNVSTLELGDSALYLCASSSGLAGGELFFGEGSRLTVL.

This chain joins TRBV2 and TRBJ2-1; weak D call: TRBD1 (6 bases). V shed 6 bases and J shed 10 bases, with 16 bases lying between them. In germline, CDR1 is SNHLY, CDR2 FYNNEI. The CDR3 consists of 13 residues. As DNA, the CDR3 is TGTGCCAGCAGCGTAGTTCCAACAGGGGAGCAGTTCTTC. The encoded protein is CASSVVPTGEQFF.

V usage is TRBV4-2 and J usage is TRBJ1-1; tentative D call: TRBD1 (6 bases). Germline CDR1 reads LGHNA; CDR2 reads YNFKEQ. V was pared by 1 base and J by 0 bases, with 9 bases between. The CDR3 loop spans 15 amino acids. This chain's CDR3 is CASSQGGAMNTEAFF. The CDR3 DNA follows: TGTGCCAGCAGCCAAGGGGGGGCGATGAACACTGAAGCTTTCTTT.

The CDR3 loop reads CASGYQETQYF. The CDR3 DNA is TGTGCCAGCGGGTATCAAGAGACCCAGTACTTC. The V and J genes are TRBV6-6 and TRBJ2-5; no definite D call. The V gene's germline CDR1 is MNHNY and CDR2 SVGAGI (reference sequence). V gave up 8 bases and J gave up 2 bases, with 6 bases separating them. The length of the CDR3 is 11 residues.

The CDR3 reads CASSETSGDQPQHF. CDR3 sequence (DNA): TGTGCCAGCAGTGAAACCAGCGGCGATCAGCCCCAGCATTTT. The V and J genes are TRBV2 and TRBJ1-5; D is ambiguous. Germline assignment: CDR1 SNHLY and CDR2 FYNNEI. This CDR3 is built from 14 residues. Trimming removed 2 bases from V and 5 bases from J, with 10 bases in between.

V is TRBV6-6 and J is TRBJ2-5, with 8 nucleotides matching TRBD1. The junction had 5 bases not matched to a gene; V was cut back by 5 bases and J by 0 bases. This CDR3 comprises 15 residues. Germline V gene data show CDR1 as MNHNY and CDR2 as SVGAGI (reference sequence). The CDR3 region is CASSRQGFYQETQYF. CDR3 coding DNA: TGTGCCAGCAGTCGACAGGGGTTTTACCAAGAGACCCAGTACTTC.

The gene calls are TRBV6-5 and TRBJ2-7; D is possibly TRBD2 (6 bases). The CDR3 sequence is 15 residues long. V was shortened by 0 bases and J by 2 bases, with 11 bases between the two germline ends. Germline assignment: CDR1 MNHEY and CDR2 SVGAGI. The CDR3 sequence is CASSYSIGRPYEQYF. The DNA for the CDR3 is TGTGCCAGCAGTTACTCGATAGGGAGGCCCTACGAGCAGTACTTC.

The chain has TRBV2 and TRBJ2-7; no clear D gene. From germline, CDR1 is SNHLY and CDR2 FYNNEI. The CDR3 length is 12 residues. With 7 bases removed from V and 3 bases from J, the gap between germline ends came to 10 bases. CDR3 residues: CASTERRYEQYF. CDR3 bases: TGTGCCAGCACCGAGCGTCGCTACGAGCAGTACTTC.

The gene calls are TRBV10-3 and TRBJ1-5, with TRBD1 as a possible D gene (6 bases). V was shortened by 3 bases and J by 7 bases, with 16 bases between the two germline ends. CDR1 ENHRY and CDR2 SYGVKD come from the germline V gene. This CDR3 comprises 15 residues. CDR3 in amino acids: CAISDHNREGQPQHF. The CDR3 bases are TGTGCCATCAGTGACCACAACAGGGAGGGCCAGCCCCAGCATTTT.

The CDR3, as DNA: TGTGCCTGGAGTGTAAGGAGGACAGGGGGAGTCTCTGGAAACACCATATATTTT. It is translated as CAWSVRRTGGVSGNTIYF. The genes are TRBV30 and TRBJ1-3; TRBD1 matches 10 bases. Germline V gives CDR1 GTSNPN, CDR2 SVGIG (reference sequence). Trimming at V came to 0 bases and at J to 0 bases, leaving 8 bases not matched to a gene. This CDR3 has 18 amino acids.

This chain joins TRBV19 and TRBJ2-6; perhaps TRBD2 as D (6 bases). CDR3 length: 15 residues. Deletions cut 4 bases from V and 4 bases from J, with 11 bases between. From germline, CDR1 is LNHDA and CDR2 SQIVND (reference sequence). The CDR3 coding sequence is TGTGCCAGTAGTAATTCGGAGGGAGGGGCCAACGTCCTGACTTTC. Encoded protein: CASSNSEGGANVLTF.